One sample yielded the 8 T cell receptor beta chains listed below, sequenced in a study of CD8+CD57+ T cells in acquired aplastic anemia. It was patients with CD8+CD57+ cell expansion by flow cytometry who were chosen for sequencing. Template material for TCR beta VDJ and CDR3 profiling consisted of genomic DNA. TCRdb used MiXCR to reprocess the reads, holding one entry per CDR3 protein. The table records 150,000 to 200,000 distinct CDR3 sequences, 40% to 50% of them present only once. Material for sequencing was sorted CD4+, CD8+, or CD8+CD57+ T cells (not recorded which) from PBMCs. These receptor sequences come from a human donor with aplastic anemia.

This rearrangement joins TRBV7-3 to TRBJ2-7; TRBD2 aligns across 8 bases. Germline trimming cut 5 bases from V and 3 bases from J; bases unmatched to any gene: 9. Per germline, CDR1 SGHTA and CDR2 FQGTGA. CDR3 size: 15 residues. The CDR3 nucleotides are TGTGCCAGCAGCCTTAGCGGGGACCACGGCTACGAGCAGTACTTC. Amino acids: CASSLSGDHGYEQYF.

J is TRBJ2-5 and V is TRBV20-1; 7 nucleotides line up with TRBD1. CDR1 is DFQATT, CDR2 SNEGSKA, per germline (reference sequence). Trimming removed 8 bases from V and 2 bases from J; junction bases left unmatched: 14. The CDR3 spans 15 residues. CDR3 region: CSKQGPPHPQETQYF. CDR3 in DNA: TGCAGTAAACAGGGGCCACCTCATCCTCAAGAGACCCAGTACTTC.

The chain couples TRBV19 to TRBJ1-2; D ambiguous. Germline CDR1 reads LNHDA; CDR2 reads SQIVND (reference sequence). The CDR3 extends over 12 amino acids. Deletions cut 3 bases from V and 8 bases from J, with 10 bases between. The CDR3 reads CASSILGSGYTF. The CDR3 DNA follows: TGTGCCAGTAGTATCCTCGGTAGCGGCTACACCTTC.

The chain combines TRBV10-1 with TRBJ1-2; D unclear. Germline-derived CDR1 and CDR2 are WNHNN and SYGVQD (reference sequence). This CDR3 is built from 17 residues. The ends were cut back, 0 bases at V and 7 bases at J, with 21 bases in the middle. CDR3 coding DNA: TGCGCCAGCAGTGAGTCTTCCAGTTATGACGGGATGGGTGGCTACACCTTC. Its translation: CASSESSSYDGMGGYTF.

The rearrangement uses TRBV7-6 and TRBJ2-7, with D tentatively TRBD2 (6 bases). The germline gives CDR1 SGHVS, CDR2 FNYEAQ. CDR3 size: 15 residues. V shed 0 bases and J shed 4 bases, with 13 bases lying between them. The CDR3 spells CASSLAGGERYEQYF. In DNA, the CDR3 is TGTGCCAGCAGCTTAGCGGGCGGGGAGCGGTACGAGCAGTACTTC.

A single count supports this clonotype. A much larger clone lies a single base off, so this may be a read error. This chain links TRBV5-1 with TRBJ2-1, with D uncertain. The CDR3 is made up of 15 amino acids. CDR1 is SGHRS, CDR2 YFSETQ, per germline. V lost 10 bases and J 0 bases, leaving 17 bases between the germline ends. The CDR3 DNA follows: TGCGCCGGCAATAGGGTGGGCCTCTCCTACAATGAGCAGTTCTTC. Translated, it gives CAGNRVGLSYNEQFF.

This clonotype was detected many times. The rearrangement uses TRBV7-9 and TRBJ2-5, with D possibly being TRBD1 (7 bases). The germline V gene has CDR1 SEHNR and CDR2 FQNEAQ (reference sequence). This CDR3 contains 15 residues. The ends were cut back, 4 bases at V and 4 bases at J, with 16 bases in the middle. CDR3 bases: TGTGCCAGCAGCTACGACAGGGTCGGGGGAGAGACCCAGTACTTC. Translated: CASSYDRVGGETQYF.

This chain joins TRBV7-3 and TRBJ2-7, with TRBD1 matching over 8 bases. CDR3 length: 15 residues. V shed 5 bases, J shed 2 bases, and the junction held 8 bases outside the gene matches. CDR1 SGHTA and CDR2 FQGTGA come from the germline V gene. The CDR3 loop reads CASSPGPGQAYEQYF. The CDR3 DNA reads as TGTGCCAGCAGCCCTGGACCGGGACAGGCCTACGAGCAGTACTTC. Filled out from reference TRBV7-3 and TRBJ2-7, the complete variable domain reads GAGVSQTPSNKVTEKGKYVELRCDPISGHTALYWYRQSLGQGPEFLIYFQGTGAADDSGLPNDRFFAVRPEGSVSTLKIQRTERGDSAVYLCASSPGPGQAYEQYFGPGTRLTVT.